This TCR beta chain was identified during a study of T cell clones after liver transplantation. Looking at the study overall: As an antigen-independent comparator, third-party-reactive TCRbeta sequences came from pre-transplant mixed lymphocyte reactions. HCV positivity affected three of eight recipients; the rest lacked autoimmune or viral indications.

Data came from immunoSEQ multiplex PCR; TCRdb stores just in-frame clones and leaves some out. The sample consists of roughly 72,000 clones, around 84% of them appearing once. CDR3 length equals 13 residues. Germline CDR1 MNHNS, CDR2 SASEGT. Study observations and caveats: In two subjects, few donor cells limited the measurable donor-reactive repertoire. Donor-reactive sequences fell more than third party-reactive ones, suggesting partial deletion.

Notes on this clone: Its target is not known. One end of the junction varies from germline; a read error may be responsible.

V gene TRBV6-1 combines with J gene TRBJ1-4; D is unclear. The TCR comes from a human patient who received a liver transplant. Some T cells could come from the graft donor. Source: CD4+ T cells from blood, taken less than 50 months after liver transplant. Here the CDR3 DNA reads TGTGCCAGCAGTGAATCGGGGAATGGAAAACTGTTTTTT. It encodes CASSESGNGKLFF.